Following are 28 T cell receptor beta chains from one sample sequenced in a study of long-term antiretroviral therapy in people with HIV (dated by TCRdb to between 2021 and 2023). The immunoSEQ hsTCRB v3.0 assay was used at survey level resolution to sequence the TRB variable region. TCRdb took this table from immuneACCESS and kept in-frame rearrangements with V and J called. Such tables lack part of the clones; where checked against another copy, unresolved V genes explain under half of the gap, and the rest is unexplained. This sample lists around 27,000 clones; 82% were detected once. The top ten hold more than 5.5% of the sample. The sequences come from unsorted PBMCs, collected 1.1 years before starting antiretroviral therapy. The receptors were gathered from a woman in her twenties or thirties with HIV.

This sequence joins TRBV4-1 and TRBJ2-2; D ambiguous. There are 15 residues in the CDR3. The V end lost 0 bases, the J end lost 1 base, and 6 bases lay between the germline ends. Germline V lookup: CDR1 MGHRA, CDR2 YSYEKL. CDR3 in DNA: TGCGCCAGCAGCCAAGATAATCGGAACACCGGGGAGCTGTTTTTT. This sequence encodes CASSQDNRNTGELFF.

The rearrangement links TRBV11-3 to TRBJ2-6; perhaps TRBD2 as D (6 bases). The CDR3 spans 19 residues. Trimming took off 1 base at V and 0 bases at J, with 16 bases between the two ends. The germline V gene has CDR1 SGHNT and CDR2 YENEEA. The CDR3 nucleotides are TGTGCCAGCAGCTTAGGCCGACCTGGCGGGGACTCTGGGGCCAACGTCCTGACTTTC. Protein product: CASSLGRPGGDSGANVLTF.

This clone was counted a single time. This chain uses TRBV27 with TRBJ2-1, with D maybe TRBD2 (7 bases). Germline V gene sequence: CDR1 MNHEY, CDR2 SMNVEV (reference sequence). Trimming left V 2 bases short and J 5 bases short, with 19 bases between. The CDR3 consists of 17 residues. The CDR3 DNA reads TGTGCCAGCAGTTTACCCCTGGGGCGGGGGCAAAACAATGAGCAGTTCTTC. Its protein product is CASSLPLGRGQNNEQFF.

This chain connects TRBV27 to TRBJ1-2; D remains unclear. Germline CDR1 MNHEY, CDR2 SMNVEV (reference sequence). The CDR3 is 14 residues long. The V end was cut by 2 bases, the J end by 5 bases, with 12 bases between. This chain's CDR3 is CASSLEARIYGYTF. DNA for the CDR3: TGTGCCAGCAGTTTAGAAGCCAGAATTTATGGCTACACCTTC.

The J gene is TRBJ2-5, the V gene TRBV5-1; 7 bases are shared with TRBD1. Germline V gene sequence: CDR1 SGHRS, CDR2 YFSETQ. V shed 0 bases and J 1 base; nucleotides not matched to a gene: 6. The CDR3 contains 16 residues. The CDR3 reads CASSLGSDRAQETQYF. The CDR3 coding sequence is TGCGCCAGCAGCTTGGGGAGTGACAGGGCCCAAGAGACCCAGTACTTC.

The chain couples TRBV10-1 to TRBJ1-2; D not resolved. The CDR3 has 13 residues. V lost 2 bases, J lost 6 bases, and 10 bases lay in between. Germline V gene sequence: CDR1 WNHNN, CDR2 SYGVQD (reference sequence). The CDR3 reads CASSEDSRNGYTF. As DNA, the CDR3 is TGCGCCAGCAGTGAGGACTCCCGGAATGGCTACACCTTC.

V is TRBV5-6 and J is TRBJ2-7; 7 bases line up with TRBD1. This CDR3 region has 13 residues. Losses at the gene ends were 2 bases for V and 3 bases for J; bases not matched to a gene: 2. Germline V gene data show CDR1 as SGHDT and CDR2 as YYEEEE. CDR3 bases: TGTGCCAGCAGCTTAGGACAGGTCTACGAGCAGTACTTC. Its protein product is CASSLGQVYEQYF.

The chain carries TRBV5-1 and TRBJ2-5; TRBD2 is a possible D gene (5 bases). The V gene lost 1 base and the J gene lost 3 bases, with 7 bases spanning the gap. Per the germline V gene, CDR1 is SGHRS and CDR2 is YFSETQ. This CDR3 region has 13 residues. The DNA for the CDR3 is TGCGCCAGCAGCTTGACCGGGGAAGAGACCCAGTACTTC. This codes for CASSLTGEETQYF.

The V call is TRBV19, the J call TRBJ1-2; 7 positions match TRBD1. Trimming took 5 bases from V and 7 from J; bases not matched to a gene: 10. Germline loops: CDR1 LNHDA, CDR2 SQIVND (reference sequence). CDR3 length: 14 amino acids. The CDR3 sequence is CASSAQTGYGGYTF. Here the CDR3 DNA reads TGTGCCAGTAGTGCACAGACAGGGTATGGTGGCTACACCTTC.

V gene TRBV11-2 combines with J gene TRBJ2-1; perhaps D is TRBD1 or TRBD2 (5 bases each). The CDR3 consists of 15 residues. The germline gives CDR1 SGHAT, CDR2 FQNNGV. Trimming left V 5 bases short and J 2 bases short, with 13 bases between. The CDR3 DNA reads TGTGCCAGCAGCGCCGGGACGGCGACCTACAATGAGCAGTTCTTC. Protein product: CASSAGTATYNEQFF.

The chain has TRBV5-1 and TRBJ1-2, with D uncertain. The CDR3 totals 15 residues. V lost 0 bases and J lost 1, with 10 bases in between. Germline lookup yields CDR1 SGHRS and CDR2 YFSETQ. In nucleotides, the CDR3 is TGCGCCAGCAGCTTGGGAGGCAGTTTTAACTATGGCTACACCTTC. As protein: CASSLGGSFNYGYTF.

For the CDR3, the DNA is TGTGCCAGCAGCCAAGATCTAGGCAGCTCTGGAAACACCATATATTTT. This gives the protein CASSQDLGSSGNTIYF. This sequence joins TRBV14 and TRBJ1-3; no clear D. CDR3 length: 16 amino acids. The V end lost 0 bases, the J end lost 0 bases, and 9 bases lay between the germline ends. CDR1 is SGHDN and CDR2 is FVKESK in the germline V gene.

This chain connects TRBV4-1 to TRBJ1-3; D call uncertain. Trimming pared 0 bases from V and 4 bases from J, leaving 10 bases between. From germline, CDR1 is MGHRA and CDR2 YSYEKL. The length of the CDR3 is 15 residues. In DNA, the CDR3 is TGCGCCAGCAGCCAAGATAGTGGTCGGGGAAACACCATATATTTT. Translated, it gives CASSQDSGRGNTIYF.

The rearrangement joins TRBV4-1 to TRBJ2-2; a possible D gene is TRBD1 (6 bases). Per the germline V gene, CDR1 is MGHRA and CDR2 is YSYEKL. Trimming took 10 bases from V and 4 from J, leaving 16 bases between them. The CDR3 consists of 14 residues. CDR3 region: CATKKQGGTGELFF. CDR3 nucleotide sequence: TGCGCCACCAAGAAACAGGGTGGCACCGGGGAGCTGTTTTTT.

This rearrangement joins TRBV7-2 to TRBJ2-1, with D possibly being TRBD2 (5 bases). Per germline, CDR1 SGHTA and CDR2 FQGNSA. The CDR3 runs 11 residues. The V end lost 7 bases, the J end lost 9 bases, and 10 bases lay between the germline ends. CDR3 nucleotides: TGTGCCAGCAACCGAGGGATTGAGCAGTTCTTC. Translating gives CASNRGIEQFF.

This clone is a singleton in its sample. The rearrangement joins TRBV6-4 to TRBJ1-2; D gene ambiguous. CDR1 MRHNA and CDR2 SNTAGT come from the germline V gene. The ends were cut back, 5 bases at V and 0 bases at J, with 10 bases in the middle. The CDR3 is made up of 14 amino acids. The CDR3 sequence is CASSPSSSNYGYTF. In DNA, the CDR3 is TGTGCCAGCAGTCCCAGTTCTTCTAACTATGGCTACACCTTC.

This chain connects TRBV7-9 to TRBJ2-5; D unclear. V gave up 8 bases and J gave up 1 base, with 17 bases separating them. This CDR3 has 15 amino acids. Germline loops: CDR1 SEHNR, CDR2 FQNEAQ (reference sequence). In DNA form, the CDR3 reads TGTGCCAGCGCTAGGGTACCCGGCTCCCAAGAGACCCAGTACTTC. Residues: CASARVPGSQETQYF. The full variable domain, with the rest looked up from reference TRBV7-9 and TRBJ2-5, is DTGVSQNPRHKITKRGQNVTFRCDPISEHNRLYWYRQTLGQGPEFLTYFQNEAQLEKSRLLSDRFSAERPKGSFSTLEIQRTEQGDSAMYLCASARVPGSQETQYFGPGTRLLVL.

V and J are TRBV5-1 and TRBJ1-3; D is unresolved. The CDR3 contains 13 residues. Looked up from germline, CDR1 is SGHRS and CDR2 is YFSETQ. V lost 3 bases to trimming and J lost 4 bases, with 8 bases between them. The CDR3 DNA reads TGCGCCAGCAGCTGGACTTCGGGAAACACCATATATTTT. Its protein is CASSWTSGNTIYF.

The rearrangement uses TRBV14 and TRBJ2-7; possibly TRBD1 for D (6 bases). The CDR3 sequence is 16 residues long. Germline V gene sequence: CDR1 SGHDN, CDR2 FVKESK. The V end lost 0 bases, the J end lost 4 bases, and 16 bases lay between the germline ends. The CDR3 bases are TGTGCCAGCAGCCAAGATCCTACAGGGACGGGATACGAGCAGTACTTC. Protein: CASSQDPTGTGYEQYF.

This clone was counted between two and nine times. The V call is TRBV5-1, the J call TRBJ1-4; 9 bases agree with TRBD1. J lost 7 bases, V lost 6 bases, and 7 bases had no gene match. CDR1 and CDR2 (germline): SGHRS, YFSETQ. The CDR3 has 14 residues. CDR3 residues: CASKPGTGSEKLFF. The CDR3 DNA follows: TGCGCCAGCAAACCCGGGACAGGGAGTGAAAAACTGTTTTTT. The entire variable domain, with the rest obtained from reference TRBV5-1 and TRBJ1-4, is as follows: KAGVTQTPRYLIKTRGQQVTLSCSPISGHRSVSWYQQTPGQGLQFLFEYFSETQRNKGNFPGRFSGRQFSNSRSEMNVSTLELGDSALYLCASKPGTGSEKLFFGSGTQLSVL.

The chain links TRBV6-5 to TRBJ2-7; weak D call: TRBD1 (6 bases). The ends were cut back, 6 bases at V and 2 bases at J, with 14 bases in the middle. The CDR3 length is 14 residues. Germline CDR1 is MNHEY and CDR2 is SVGAGI. CDR3: CASRTHRAAYEQYF. The CDR3 DNA reads TGTGCCAGCAGAACACACAGGGCTGCCTACGAGCAGTACTTC.

The chain has TRBV2 and TRBJ1-5; perhaps TRBD1 as D (6 bases). There are 15 residues in the CDR3. Trimming pared 6 bases from V and 3 bases from J, leaving 15 bases between. Germline assignment: CDR1 SNHLY and CDR2 FYNNEI. CDR3 protein: CASRAMDSFNQPQHF. CDR3 DNA: TGTGCCAGCAGGGCAATGGACAGTTTCAATCAGCCCCAGCATTTT.

This clone turned up a few times. The chain combines TRBV7-2 with TRBJ2-4, with D perhaps TRBD2 (5 bases). CDR3 length: 15 residues. Germline V gives CDR1 SGHTA, CDR2 FQGNSA. Trimming removed 5 bases at V and 2 bases at J, with 13 bases between. For the CDR3, the DNA is TGTGCCAGCAGCCCAGCGCTAGCCCCCAAAAACATTCAGTACTTC. This gives the protein CASSPALAPKNIQYF. The full variable domain, rest sourced from reference TRBV7-2 and TRBJ2-4, is GAGVSQSPSNKVTEKGKDVELRCDPISGHTALYWYRQSLGQGLEFLIYFQGNSAPDKSGLPSDRFSAERTGGSVSTLTIQRTQQEDSAVYLCASSPALAPKNIQYFGAGTRLSVL.

The chain employs TRBV5-6 and TRBJ2-1; weak D call: TRBD1 (5 bases). V lost 2 bases, J lost 0 bases, and 9 bases lay in between. The germline gives CDR1 SGHDT, CDR2 YYEEEE. This CDR3 contains 15 residues. The DNA for the CDR3 is TGTGCCAGCAGCTTCAGGGCTAGCTCCTACAATGAGCAGTTCTTC. It translates to CASSFRASSYNEQFF.

This sequence joins TRBV13 and TRBJ1-2; D remains ambiguous. The CDR3 contains 14 residues. Per germline, CDR1 PRHDT and CDR2 FYEKMQ (reference sequence). V was shortened by 4 bases and J by 2 bases, with 11 bases between the two germline ends. CDR3 sequence: CASSSDGVNYGYTF. CDR3 in DNA: TGTGCCAGCAGCTCGGACGGGGTCAACTATGGCTACACCTTC.

The chain is built from TRBV29-1 and TRBJ1-1; D not certain. Trimming removed 6 bases at V and 0 bases at J, with 11 bases between. The CDR3 is made up of 13 amino acids. CDR1 and CDR2 (germline): SQVTM, ANQGSEA. The CDR3: CSVIGGMNTEAFF. The CDR3 DNA reads as TGCAGCGTGATAGGAGGGATGAACACTGAAGCTTTCTTT.

The V call is TRBV19, the J call TRBJ1-4, with TRBD1 as a possible D gene (5 bases). Germline V lookup: CDR1 LNHDA, CDR2 SQIVND (reference sequence). The CDR3 totals 16 residues. V gave up 4 bases and J gave up 8 bases, with 20 bases separating them. The CDR3 region has the DNA TGTGCCAGTAGTACCGGGACGTCCGTTTCATGGGAAAAACTGTTTTTT. Protein: CASSTGTSVSWEKLFF.

In its sample, this clone was seen once. The chain combines TRBV25-1 with TRBJ2-7; no clear D. V shed 6 bases and J shed 0 bases, with 6 bases lying between them. The length of the CDR3 is 12 residues. Germline V CDR1 and CDR2: MGHDK, SYGVNS. Here the CDR3 reads CASSLSSYEQYF. Written as DNA, the CDR3 is TGTGCCAGCAGCTTAAGCTCCTACGAGCAGTACTTC.